The clone carrying this TCR beta chain was picked up one time. Its antigen is unknown. The sample originates from a study of shared clonotypes between healthy human individuals. Study-level points and caveats: Researchers sampled only blood; tissue repertoires likely differ. Relative to clonotypes present in all four donors, those not shared had lower generation probabilities.

This CDR3 contains 13 residues. J gave up 7 bases and V 2 bases, and 4 bases lay outside the gene matches. Per the germline V gene, CDR1 is KGHSH and CDR2 is LQKENI. Original processing methods: With immunoSEQ giving junction-only sequences and no quality scores, filtering differed. Only in-frame clones appear in the TCRdb table, and some are missing; sequencing was by immunoSEQ multiplex PCR. V and J calls and clone size follow that table, whereas D and trimming were derived from the DNA. The sample records about 2.4 million clones, roughly nine tenths being singletons. The V gene is TRBV18, the J gene TRBJ2-7, with 8 nucleotides matching TRBD1. The sequencing sample was made of naive CD4+ T cells sorted from blood. As to subset: CD45RA+ positively selected. The TCR sequence derives from a man between 18 and 29 years old in good health. The CDR3, as DNA: TGTGCCAGCTCACCAGACAGGGGCAAAGAGCAGTACTTC. It codes for CASSPDRGKEQYF.